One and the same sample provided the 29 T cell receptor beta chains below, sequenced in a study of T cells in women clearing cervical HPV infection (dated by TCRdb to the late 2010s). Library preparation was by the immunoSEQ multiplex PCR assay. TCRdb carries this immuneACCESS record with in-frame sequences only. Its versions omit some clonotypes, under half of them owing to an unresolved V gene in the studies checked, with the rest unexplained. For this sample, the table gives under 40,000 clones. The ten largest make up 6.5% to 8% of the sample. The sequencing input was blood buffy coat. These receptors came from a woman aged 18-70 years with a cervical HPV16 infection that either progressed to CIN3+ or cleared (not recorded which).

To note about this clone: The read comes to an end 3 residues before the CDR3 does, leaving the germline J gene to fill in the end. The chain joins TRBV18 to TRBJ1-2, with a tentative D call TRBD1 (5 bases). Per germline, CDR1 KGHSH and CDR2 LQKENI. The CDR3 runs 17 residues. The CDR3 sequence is CASSKPGLAGGGNDYTF. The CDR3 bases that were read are TGTGCCAGCTCAAAGCCGGGACTAGCGGGAGGAGGCAATGAC. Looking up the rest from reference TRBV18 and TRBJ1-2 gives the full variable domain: NAGVMQNPRHLVRRRGQEARLRCSPMKGHSHVYWYRQLPEEGLKFMVYLQKENIIDESGMPKERFSAEFPKEGPSILRIQQVVRGDSAAYFCASSKPGLAGGGNDYTFGSGTRLTVV.

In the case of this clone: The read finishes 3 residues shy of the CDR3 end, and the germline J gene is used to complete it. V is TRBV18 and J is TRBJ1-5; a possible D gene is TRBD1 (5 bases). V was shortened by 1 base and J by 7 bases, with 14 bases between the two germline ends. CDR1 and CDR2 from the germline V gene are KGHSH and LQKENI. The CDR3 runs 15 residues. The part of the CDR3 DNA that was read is TGTGCCAGCTCACCACTTTCAGGGTTGGGACAGCCC. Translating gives CASSPLSGLGQP. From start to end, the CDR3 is CASSPLSGLGQPQHF.

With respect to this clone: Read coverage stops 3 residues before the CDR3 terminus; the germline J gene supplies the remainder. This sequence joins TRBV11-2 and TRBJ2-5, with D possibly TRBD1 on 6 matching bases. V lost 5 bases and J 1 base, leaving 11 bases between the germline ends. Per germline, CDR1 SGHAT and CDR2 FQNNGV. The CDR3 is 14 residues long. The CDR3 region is CASSIGQIQETQYF. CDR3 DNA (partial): TGTGCCAGCAGCATAGGACAGATCCAAGAGACC.

The sequenced part of the CDR3 DNA is TGTGCCAGCAGAAGAGCAACATCAGGGTCGAACACTGAA. This gives the protein CASRRATSGSNTE. The whole CDR3 is CASRRATSGSNTEAFF. The genes are TRBV2 and TRBJ1-1; possibly TRBD1 for D (5 bases). The CDR3 is cut off 3 residues early in the read; its end comes from the germline J gene. The V gene lost 6 bases and the J gene lost 1 base, with 18 bases spanning the gap. Germline V gene lookup returns CDR1 SNHLY and CDR2 FYNNEI. This CDR3 comprises 16 residues.

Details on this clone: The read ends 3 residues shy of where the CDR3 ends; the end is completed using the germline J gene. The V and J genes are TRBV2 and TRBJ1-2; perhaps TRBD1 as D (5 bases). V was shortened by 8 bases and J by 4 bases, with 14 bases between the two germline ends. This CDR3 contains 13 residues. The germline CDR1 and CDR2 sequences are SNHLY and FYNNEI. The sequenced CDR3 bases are TGTGCCAGCGCGGGGCAGGTCGCCTATGGC. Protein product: CASAGQVAYG. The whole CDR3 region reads CASAGQVAYGYTF.

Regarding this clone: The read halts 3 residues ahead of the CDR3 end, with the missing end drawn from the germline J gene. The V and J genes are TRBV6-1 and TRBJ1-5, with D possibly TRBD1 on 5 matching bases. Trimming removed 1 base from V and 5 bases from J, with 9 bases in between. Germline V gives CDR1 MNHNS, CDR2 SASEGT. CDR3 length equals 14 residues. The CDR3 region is CASSEGTTHQPQHF. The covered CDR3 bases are TGTGCCAGCAGTGAAGGGACAACTCATCAGCCC.

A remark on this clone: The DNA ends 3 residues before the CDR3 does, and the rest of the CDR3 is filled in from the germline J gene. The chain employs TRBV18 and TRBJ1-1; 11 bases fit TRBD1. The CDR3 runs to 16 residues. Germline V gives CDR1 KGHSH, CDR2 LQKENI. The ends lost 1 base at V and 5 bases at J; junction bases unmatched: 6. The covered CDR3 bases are TGTGCCAGCTCACCACGAATCGGGACAGGGGGTACTGAA. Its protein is CASSPRIGTGGTE. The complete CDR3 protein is CASSPRIGTGGTEAFF. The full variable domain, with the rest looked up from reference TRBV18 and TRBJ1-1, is NAGVMQNPRHLVRRRGQEARLRCSPMKGHSHVYWYRQLPEEGLKFMVYLQKENIIDESGMPKERFSAEFPKEGPSILRIQQVVRGDSAAYFCASSPRIGTGGTEAFFGQGTRLTVV.

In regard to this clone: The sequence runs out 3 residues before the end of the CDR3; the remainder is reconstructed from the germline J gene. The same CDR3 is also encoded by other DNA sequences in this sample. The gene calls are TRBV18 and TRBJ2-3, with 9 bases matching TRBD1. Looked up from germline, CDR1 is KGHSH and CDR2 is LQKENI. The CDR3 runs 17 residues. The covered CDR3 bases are TGTGCCAGCTCACCCCCGGGACAGGGAAGGGGCCAAGAGACG. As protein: CASSPPGQGRGQET. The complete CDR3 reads CASSPPGQGRGQETQYF.

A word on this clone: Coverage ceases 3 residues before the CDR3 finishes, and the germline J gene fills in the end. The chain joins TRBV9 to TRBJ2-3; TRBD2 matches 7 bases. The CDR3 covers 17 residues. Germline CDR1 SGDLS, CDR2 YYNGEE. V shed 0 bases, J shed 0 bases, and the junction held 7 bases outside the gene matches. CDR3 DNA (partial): TGTGCCAGCAGCGTAGCGGCTAGCGGAACAAGCACAGATACG. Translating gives CASSVAASGTSTDT. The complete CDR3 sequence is CASSVAASGTSTDTQYF.

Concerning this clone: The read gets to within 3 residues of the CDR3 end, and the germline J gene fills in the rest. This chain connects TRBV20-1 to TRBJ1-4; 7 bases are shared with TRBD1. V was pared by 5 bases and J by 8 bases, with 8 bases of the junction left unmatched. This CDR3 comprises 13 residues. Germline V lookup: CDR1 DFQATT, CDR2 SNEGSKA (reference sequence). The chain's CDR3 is CSALDRLGEKLFF. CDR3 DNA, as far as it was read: TGCAGTGCTTTGGACAGGTTAGGGGAAAAA.

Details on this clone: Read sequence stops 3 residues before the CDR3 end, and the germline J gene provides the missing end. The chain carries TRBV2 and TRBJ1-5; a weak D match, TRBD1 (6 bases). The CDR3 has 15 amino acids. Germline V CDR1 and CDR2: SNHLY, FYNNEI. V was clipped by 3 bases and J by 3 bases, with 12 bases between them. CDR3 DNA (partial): TGTGCCAGCAGTGATGCCAGGGGTCCCAATCAGCCC. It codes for CASSDARGPNQP. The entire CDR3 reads CASSDARGPNQPQHF. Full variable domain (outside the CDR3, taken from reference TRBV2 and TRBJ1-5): EPEVTQTPSHQVTQMGQEVILRCVPISNHLYFYWYRQILGQKVEFLVSFYNNEISEKSEIFDDQFSVERPDGSNFTLKIRSTKLEDSAMYFCASSDARGPNQPQHFGDGTRLSIL.

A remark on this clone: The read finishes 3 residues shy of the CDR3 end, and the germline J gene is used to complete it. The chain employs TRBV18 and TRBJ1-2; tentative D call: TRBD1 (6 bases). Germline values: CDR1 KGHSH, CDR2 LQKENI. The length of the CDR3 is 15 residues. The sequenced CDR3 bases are TGTGCCAGCTCACAAGACAGGCCTAGCACAGATACC. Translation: CASSQDRPSTDT. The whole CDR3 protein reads CASSQDRPSTDTYTF.

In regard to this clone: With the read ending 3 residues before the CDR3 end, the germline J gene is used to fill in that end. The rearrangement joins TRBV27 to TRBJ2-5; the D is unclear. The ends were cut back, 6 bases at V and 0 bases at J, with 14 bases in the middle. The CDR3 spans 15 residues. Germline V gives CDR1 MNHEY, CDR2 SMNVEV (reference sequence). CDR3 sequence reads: CASRSTSLDQETQYF. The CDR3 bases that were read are TGTGCCAGCAGATCCACATCTCTGGACCAAGAGACC.

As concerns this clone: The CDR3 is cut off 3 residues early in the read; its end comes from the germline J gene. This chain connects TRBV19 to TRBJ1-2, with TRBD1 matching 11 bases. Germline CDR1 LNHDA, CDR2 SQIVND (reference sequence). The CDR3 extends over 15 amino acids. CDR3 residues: CASSTGQGANRPYTF. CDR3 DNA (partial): TGTGCCAGTAGTACCGGACAGGGGGCGAACCGGCCC.

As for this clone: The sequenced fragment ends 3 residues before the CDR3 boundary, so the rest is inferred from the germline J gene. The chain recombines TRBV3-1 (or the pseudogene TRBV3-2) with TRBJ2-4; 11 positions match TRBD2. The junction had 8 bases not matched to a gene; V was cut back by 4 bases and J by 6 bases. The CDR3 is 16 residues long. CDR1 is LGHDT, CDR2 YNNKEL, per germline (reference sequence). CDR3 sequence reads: CASSPQTSGAGNIQYF. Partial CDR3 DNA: TGTGCCAGCAGCCCCCAGACTAGCGGGGCCGGAAACATT.

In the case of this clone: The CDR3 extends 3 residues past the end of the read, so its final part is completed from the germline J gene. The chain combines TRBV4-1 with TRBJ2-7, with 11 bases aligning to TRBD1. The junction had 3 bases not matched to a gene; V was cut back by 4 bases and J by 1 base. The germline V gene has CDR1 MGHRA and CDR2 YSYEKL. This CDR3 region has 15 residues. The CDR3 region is CASSPGTGGSYEQYF. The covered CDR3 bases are TGCGCCAGCAGCCCCGGGACAGGGGGTTCCTACGAG.

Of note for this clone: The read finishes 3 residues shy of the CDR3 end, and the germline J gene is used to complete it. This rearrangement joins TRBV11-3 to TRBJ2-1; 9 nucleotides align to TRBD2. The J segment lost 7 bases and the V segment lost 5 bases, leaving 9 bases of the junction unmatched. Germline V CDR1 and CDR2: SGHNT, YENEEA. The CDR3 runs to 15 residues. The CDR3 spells CASSLRTSDINEQFF. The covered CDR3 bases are TGTGCCAGCAGCCTCCGGACTAGCGATATTAATGAG.

This CDR3 is CASSGQNYGQYF. Partial CDR3 DNA: TGTGCCAGCAGTGGGCAGAACTATGGT. The chain couples TRBV2 to TRBJ2-4; D is ambiguous. The CDR3 end falls 3 residues outside the read, so it is completed with the germline J gene. The germline V gene has CDR1 SNHLY and CDR2 FYNNEI. The CDR3 extends over 12 amino acids.

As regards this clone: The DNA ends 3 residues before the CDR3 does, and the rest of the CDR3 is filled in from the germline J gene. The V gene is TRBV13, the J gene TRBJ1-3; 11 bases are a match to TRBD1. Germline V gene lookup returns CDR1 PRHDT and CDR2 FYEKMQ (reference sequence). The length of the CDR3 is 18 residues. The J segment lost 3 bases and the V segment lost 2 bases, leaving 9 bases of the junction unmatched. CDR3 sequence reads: CASSLKFLGQGDGNTIYF. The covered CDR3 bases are TGTGCCAGCAGCTTAAAATTCTTGGGACAGGGGGATGGAAACACC.

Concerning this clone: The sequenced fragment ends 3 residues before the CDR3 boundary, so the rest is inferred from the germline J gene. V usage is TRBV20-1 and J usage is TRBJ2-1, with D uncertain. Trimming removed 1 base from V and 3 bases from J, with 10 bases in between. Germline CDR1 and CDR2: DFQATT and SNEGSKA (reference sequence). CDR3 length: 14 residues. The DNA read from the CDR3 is TGCAGTGCTAGAGGGTGGCCTTACTACAATGAG. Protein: CSARGWPYYNE. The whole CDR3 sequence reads CSARGWPYYNEQFF.

The CDR3 reads CASSSNRDEQYF. CDR3 DNA (partial): TGCGCCAGCAGCTCTAACAGAGACGAG. V and J are TRBV5-1 and TRBJ2-7; no clear D gene. The sequenced fragment ends 3 residues before the CDR3 boundary, so the rest is inferred from the germline J gene. This CDR3 contains 12 residues. With 3 bases removed from V and 5 bases from J, the gap between germline ends came to 9 bases. Germline values: CDR1 SGHRS, CDR2 YFSETQ.

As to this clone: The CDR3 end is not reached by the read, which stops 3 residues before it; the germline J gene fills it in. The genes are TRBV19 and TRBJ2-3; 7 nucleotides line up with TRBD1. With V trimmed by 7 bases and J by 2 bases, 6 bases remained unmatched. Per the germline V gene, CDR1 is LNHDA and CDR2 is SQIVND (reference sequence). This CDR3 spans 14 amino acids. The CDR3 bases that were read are TGTGCCAGTAAGCCGGGACAGACCACAGATACG. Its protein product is CASKPGQTTDT. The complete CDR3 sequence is CASKPGQTTDTQYF.

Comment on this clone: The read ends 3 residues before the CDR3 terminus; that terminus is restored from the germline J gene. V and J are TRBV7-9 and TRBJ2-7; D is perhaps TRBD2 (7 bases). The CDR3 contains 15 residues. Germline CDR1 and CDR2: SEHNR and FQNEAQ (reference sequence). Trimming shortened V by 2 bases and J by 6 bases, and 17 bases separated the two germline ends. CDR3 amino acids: CASSLRGLGGGEQYF. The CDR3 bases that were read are TGTGCCAGCAGCTTACGCGGACTAGGAGGGGGCGAG.

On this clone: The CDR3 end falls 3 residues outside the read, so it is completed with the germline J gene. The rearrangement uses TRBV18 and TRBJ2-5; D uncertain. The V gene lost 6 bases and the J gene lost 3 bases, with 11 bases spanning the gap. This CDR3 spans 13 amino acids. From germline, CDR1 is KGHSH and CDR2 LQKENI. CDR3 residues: CASSRSEEETQYF. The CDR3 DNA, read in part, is TGTGCCAGCTCCCGATCAGAAGAAGAGACC. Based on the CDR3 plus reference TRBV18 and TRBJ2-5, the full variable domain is NAGVMQNPRHLVRRRGQEARLRCSPMKGHSHVYWYRQLPEEGLKFMVYLQKENIIDESGMPKERFSAEFPKEGPSILRIQQVVRGDSAAYFCASSRSEEETQYFGPGTRLLVL.

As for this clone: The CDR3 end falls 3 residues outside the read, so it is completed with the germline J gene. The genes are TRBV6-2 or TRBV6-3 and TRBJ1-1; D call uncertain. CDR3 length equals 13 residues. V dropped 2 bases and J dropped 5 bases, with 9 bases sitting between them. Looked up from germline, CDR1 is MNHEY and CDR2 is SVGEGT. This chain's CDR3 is CASSYRGVTEAFF. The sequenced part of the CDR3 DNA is TGTGCCAGCAGTTACCGGGGAGTGACTGAA.

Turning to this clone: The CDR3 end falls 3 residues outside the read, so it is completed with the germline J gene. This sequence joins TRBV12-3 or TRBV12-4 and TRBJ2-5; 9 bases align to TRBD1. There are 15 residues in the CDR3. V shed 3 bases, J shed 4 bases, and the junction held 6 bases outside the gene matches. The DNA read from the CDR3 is TGTGCCAGCAGTTTCGGGACAGGGAATCGAGAGACC. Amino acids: CASSFGTGNRET. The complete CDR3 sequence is CASSFGTGNRETQYF.

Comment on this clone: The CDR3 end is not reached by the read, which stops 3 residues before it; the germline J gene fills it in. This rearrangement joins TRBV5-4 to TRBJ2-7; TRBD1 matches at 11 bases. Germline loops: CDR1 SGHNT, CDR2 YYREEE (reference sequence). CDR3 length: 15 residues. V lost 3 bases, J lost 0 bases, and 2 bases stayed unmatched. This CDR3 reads CASSSGQGDSYEQYF. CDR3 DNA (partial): TGTGCCAGCAGCTCGGGACAGGGGGACTCCTACGAG. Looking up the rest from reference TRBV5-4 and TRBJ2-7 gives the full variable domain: ETGVTQSPTHLIKTRGQQVTLRCSSQSGHNTVSWYQQALGQGPQFIFQYYREEENGRGNFPPRFSGLQFPNYSSELNVNALELDDSALYLCASSSGQGDSYEQYFGPGTRLTVT.

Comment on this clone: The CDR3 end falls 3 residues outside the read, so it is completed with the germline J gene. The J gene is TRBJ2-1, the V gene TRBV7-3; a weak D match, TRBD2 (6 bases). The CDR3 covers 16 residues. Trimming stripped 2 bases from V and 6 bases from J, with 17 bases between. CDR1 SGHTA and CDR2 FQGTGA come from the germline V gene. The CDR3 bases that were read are TGTGCCAGCAGCTTATCCCCGGAGGGTGGCCGCAATGAG. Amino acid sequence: CASSLSPEGGRNE. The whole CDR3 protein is CASSLSPEGGRNEQFF.

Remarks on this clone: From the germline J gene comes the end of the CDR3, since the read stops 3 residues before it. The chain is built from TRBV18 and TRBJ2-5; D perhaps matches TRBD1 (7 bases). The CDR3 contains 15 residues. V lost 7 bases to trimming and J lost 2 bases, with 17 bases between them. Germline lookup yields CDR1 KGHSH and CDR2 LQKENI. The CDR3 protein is CASLAISGGQETQYF. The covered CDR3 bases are TGTGCCAGCTTGGCCATATCAGGGGGGCAAGAGACC. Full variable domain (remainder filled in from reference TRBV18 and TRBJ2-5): NAGVMQNPRHLVRRRGQEARLRCSPMKGHSHVYWYRQLPEEGLKFMVYLQKENIIDESGMPKERFSAEFPKEGPSILRIQQVVRGDSAAYFCASLAISGGQETQYFGPGTRLLVL.